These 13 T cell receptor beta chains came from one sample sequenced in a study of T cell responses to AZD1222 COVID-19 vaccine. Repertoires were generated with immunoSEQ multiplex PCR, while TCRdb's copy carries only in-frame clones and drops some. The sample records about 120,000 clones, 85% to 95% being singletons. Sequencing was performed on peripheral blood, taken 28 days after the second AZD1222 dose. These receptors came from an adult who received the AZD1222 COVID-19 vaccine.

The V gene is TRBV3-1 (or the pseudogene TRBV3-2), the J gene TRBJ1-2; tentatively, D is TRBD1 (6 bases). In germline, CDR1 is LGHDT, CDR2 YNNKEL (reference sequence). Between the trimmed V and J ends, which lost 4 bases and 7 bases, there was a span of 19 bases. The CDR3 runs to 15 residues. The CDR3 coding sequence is TGTGCCAGCAGCCTACCGGGGCAGGGCAGGGGTGGCTACACCTTC. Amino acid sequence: CASSLPGQGRGGYTF.

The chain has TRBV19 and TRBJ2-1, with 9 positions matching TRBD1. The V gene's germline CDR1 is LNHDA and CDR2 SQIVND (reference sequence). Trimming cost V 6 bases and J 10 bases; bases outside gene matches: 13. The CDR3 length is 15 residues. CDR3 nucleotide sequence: TGTGCCAGTAGCAGAGGACAGGGGTCCCCCGCCGAGCAGTTCTTC. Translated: CASSRGQGSPAEQFF.

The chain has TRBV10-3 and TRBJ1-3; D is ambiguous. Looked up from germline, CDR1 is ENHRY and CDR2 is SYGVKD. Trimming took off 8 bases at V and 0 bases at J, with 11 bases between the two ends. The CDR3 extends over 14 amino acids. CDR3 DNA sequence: TGTGCCATCGGACCGACGAGCTCTGGAAACACCATATATTTT. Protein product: CAIGPTSSGNTIYF.

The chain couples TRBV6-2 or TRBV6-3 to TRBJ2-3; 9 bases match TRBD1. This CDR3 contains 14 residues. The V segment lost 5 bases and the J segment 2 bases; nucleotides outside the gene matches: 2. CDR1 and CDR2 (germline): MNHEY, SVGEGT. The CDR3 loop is CASSRDRDTDTQYF. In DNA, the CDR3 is TGTGCCAGCAGTAGGGACAGGGACACAGATACGCAGTATTTT.

The CDR3, as DNA: TGCAGCGTTAAACAGGGGGCTGAAGAGACCCAGTACTTC. Encoded protein: CSVKQGAEETQYF. V gene TRBV29-1 combines with J gene TRBJ2-5, with 9 bases aligning to TRBD1. Germline V gives CDR1 SQVTM, CDR2 ANQGSEA. V dropped 5 bases and J dropped 3; count of bases not matched to a gene: 4. The CDR3 length is 13 residues.

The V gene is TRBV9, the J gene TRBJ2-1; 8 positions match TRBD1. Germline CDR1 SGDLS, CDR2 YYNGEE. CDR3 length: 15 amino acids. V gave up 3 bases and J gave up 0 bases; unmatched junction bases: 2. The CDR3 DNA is TGTGCCAGCAGCGGCCAGGGGGCCTCCTACAATGAGCAGTTCTTC. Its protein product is CASSGQGASYNEQFF.

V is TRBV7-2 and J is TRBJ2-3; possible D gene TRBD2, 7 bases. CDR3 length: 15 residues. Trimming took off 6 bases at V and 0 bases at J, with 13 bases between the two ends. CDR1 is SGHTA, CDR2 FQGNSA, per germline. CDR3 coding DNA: TGTGCCAGCAGGGGGGGGGCGATTAGCACAGATACGCAGTATTTT. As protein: CASRGGAISTDTQYF.

CDR3 bases: TGTGCCAGCAAACTCACAGGATACGATAGCAATCAGCCCCAGCATTTT. As protein: CASKLTGYDSNQPQHF. This chain uses TRBV6-6 with TRBJ1-5; a weak D match, TRBD1 (5 bases). Trimming stripped 7 bases from V and 0 bases from J, with 16 bases between. The CDR3 spans 16 residues. CDR1 is MNHNY, CDR2 SVGAGI, per germline (reference sequence).

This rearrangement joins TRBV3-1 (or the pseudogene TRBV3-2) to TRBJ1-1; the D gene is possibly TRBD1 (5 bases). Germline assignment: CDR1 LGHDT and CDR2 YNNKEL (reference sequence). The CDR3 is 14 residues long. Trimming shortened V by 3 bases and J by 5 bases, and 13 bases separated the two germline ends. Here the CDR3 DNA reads TGTGCCAGCAGCCAGGCAGGGAGAGGGACTGAAGCTTTCTTT. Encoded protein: CASSQAGRGTEAFF.

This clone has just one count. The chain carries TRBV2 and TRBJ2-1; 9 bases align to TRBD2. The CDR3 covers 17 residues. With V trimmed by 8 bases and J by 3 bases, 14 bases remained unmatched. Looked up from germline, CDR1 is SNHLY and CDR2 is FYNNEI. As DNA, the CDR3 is TGTGCCAGCGGGCGGGAGGGCCCTTCCGGGTACTACAATGAGCAGTTCTTC. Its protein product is CASGREGPSGYYNEQFF.

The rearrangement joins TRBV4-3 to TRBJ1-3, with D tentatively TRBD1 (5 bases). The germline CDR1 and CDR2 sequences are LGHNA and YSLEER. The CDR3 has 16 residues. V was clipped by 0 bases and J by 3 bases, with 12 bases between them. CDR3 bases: TGCGCCAGCAGCCAAGATAGTGGGGGGTATGGAAACACCATATATTTT. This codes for CASSQDSGGYGNTIYF.

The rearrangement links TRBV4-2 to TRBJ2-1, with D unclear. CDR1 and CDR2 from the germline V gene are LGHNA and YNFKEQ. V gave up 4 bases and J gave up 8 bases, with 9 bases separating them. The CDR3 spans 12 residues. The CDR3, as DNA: TGTGCCAGCAGCCCTGGTCCGCATGAGCAGTTCTTC. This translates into CASSPGPHEQFF.

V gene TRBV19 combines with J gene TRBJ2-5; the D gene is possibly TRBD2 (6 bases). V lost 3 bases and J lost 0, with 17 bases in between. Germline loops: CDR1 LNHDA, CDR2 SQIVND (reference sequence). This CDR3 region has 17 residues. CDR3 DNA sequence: TGTGCCAGTAGTATTGGGGGGAAAGGGCAGTACCAAGAGACCCAGTACTTC. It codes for CASSIGGKGQYQETQYF.